A single T cell receptor (beta chain) is shown here with its context. Its antigen is still unknown. The data were taken from a study of radiation and T cells in renal cell carcinoma. Treatment reported: 15 Gy SBRT to primary tumor, nephrectomy 4 weeks later. Regarding the study as a whole: No pretreatment tumor biopsies were available for baseline clonotypes. Irradiated tumors held more dominant CDR3 motifs than control tumors. Compared with controls, irradiated tumors showed greater TCR clonality. Top tumor clonotypes rose in blood 2 weeks post-radiation, then contracted.

The protocol was immunoSEQ multiplex PCR, while the TCRdb copy is restricted to in-frame clones and leaves out a portion. The table shows thousands of clones, with roughly 58% occurring only once. The TCR was taken from a woman aged 60 to 75 with renal cell carcinoma. The sample was tumor tissue, taken from a patient whose treatment included radiotherapy and nephrectomy.

CDR3 bases: TGTGCCAGCAGTCTCTTGGCCTTAAAGTCGCGTGGCTACACCTTC. Its protein is CASSLLALKSRGYTF. The rearrangement uses TRBV5-6 and TRBJ1-2; D is undetermined. CDR3 length: 15 amino acids. Germline V gene lookup returns CDR1 SGHDT and CDR2 YYEEEE. V lost 5 bases and J 7 bases, leaving 21 bases between the germline ends. Based on the CDR3 plus reference TRBV5-6 and TRBJ1-2, the full variable domain is DAGVTQSPTHLIKTRGQQVTLRCSPKSGHDTVSWYQQALGQGPQFIFQYYEEEERQRGNFPDRFSGHQFPNYSSELNVNALLLGDSALYLCASSLLALKSRGYTFGSGTRLTVV.